One and the same sample provided the 16 T cell receptor beta chains below, sequenced in a study of monozygotic twins with inflammatory bowel disease. TCRdb reprocessed the 5' RACE reads and reports one entry per CDR3 protein, with no DNA. This sample's clone table lists approximately 330,000 distinct CDR3 sequences. The sequencing sample was made of blood. Every receptor here comes from a human donor with ulcerative colitis or Crohn's disease, or a healthy co-twin of an affected twin (not recorded which).

The J gene is TRBJ2-3, the V gene TRBV7-3; lacking DNA, the TRBD2 call made by TCRdb goes unchecked. The CDR3 contains 16 residues. The germline V gene encodes CDR1 SGHTA and CDR2 FQGTGA. The CDR3 reads CASSIGLAGRTDTQYF.

The chain combines TRBV11-2 with TRBJ2-1; TCRdb's D call, TRBD1, is unchecked because there is no DNA. The CDR3 contains 13 residues. Germline V gene sequence: CDR1 SGHAT, CDR2 FQNNGV. The CDR3 sequence is CASTRTSYNEQFF.

The rearrangement links TRBV20-1 to TRBJ2-7. The CDR3 totals 11 residues. Per the germline V gene, CDR1 is DFQATT and CDR2 is SNEGSKA (reference sequence). The CDR3 sequence: CSAPIPDEQYF.

The chain carries TRBV24-1 and TRBJ1-5. The CDR3 runs 14 residues. Germline V gene lookup returns CDR1 KGHDR and CDR2 SFDVKD. CDR3 sequence reads: CATSDSRRNQPQHF.

This chain's CDR3 is CASSLFQGSYEQYF. The chain carries TRBV27 and TRBJ2-7; without DNA, the TCRdb call of TRBD1 cannot be checked. The V gene's germline CDR1 is MNHEY and CDR2 SMNVEV (reference sequence). This CDR3 spans 14 amino acids.

V usage is TRBV20-1 and J usage is TRBJ1-2; TCRdb's D gene call, TRBD1, goes unchecked for lack of DNA. The V gene's germline CDR1 is DFQATT and CDR2 SNEGSKA (reference sequence). The CDR3 is made up of 15 amino acids. This CDR3 reads CSARPPRTVGYGYTF.

The chain links TRBV20-1 to TRBJ1-5; TCRdb names TRBD1, which stays unverified in the absence of DNA. This CDR3 region has 14 residues. Germline lookup yields CDR1 DFQATT and CDR2 SNEGSKA (reference sequence). The CDR3: CSARGTGILQPQHF.

The chain joins TRBV12-3 or TRBV12-4 to TRBJ2-5. CDR3 length equals 18 residues. CDR3 protein: CASSFSPRVGNPTETQYF.

The rearrangement links TRBV5-1 to TRBJ1-6; the D call of TRBD1 rests on TCRdb alone, since no DNA is present to check it. Germline V gives CDR1 SGHRS, CDR2 YFSETQ. The CDR3 extends over 16 amino acids. CDR3 sequence reads: CASSRDGQTPNSPLHF.

This CDR3 is CASSLYRQGAYSPLHF. V and J are TRBV27 and TRBJ1-6; as DNA is missing, the TRBD1 call by TCRdb cannot be tested. Germline CDR1 and CDR2: MNHEY and SMNVEV (reference sequence). The CDR3 sequence is 16 residues long.

The rearrangement joins TRBV7-9 to TRBJ1-2; TCRdb proposes TRBD1, but this gene call is untestable without DNA. The CDR3 sequence is 15 residues long. Germline CDR1 is SEHNR and CDR2 is FQNEAQ (reference sequence). CDR3 protein: CASSLTGQGAFGYTF.

CDR3 sequence reads: CASSPPSQETQYF. This chain uses TRBV18 with TRBJ2-5; TCRdb names TRBD1, which stays unverified in the absence of DNA. Germline V gives CDR1 KGHSH, CDR2 LQKENI. The CDR3 has 13 amino acids.

The rearrangement links TRBV12-3 or TRBV12-4 to TRBJ1-1. CDR3 length: 12 amino acids. The CDR3 spells CASSRTNTKAFF.

The chain has TRBV20-1 and TRBJ1-5; TCRdb names TRBD1, which stays unverified in the absence of DNA. The CDR3 runs to 13 residues. CDR1 is DFQATT and CDR2 is SNEGSKA in the germline V gene (reference sequence). CDR3 protein: CSASSGGDQPQHF.

This chain links TRBV20-1 with TRBJ2-1; TCRdb calls TRBD1, which cannot be checked without DNA. CDR3 length equals 14 residues. Germline V gene data show CDR1 as DFQATT and CDR2 as SNEGSKA (reference sequence). The CDR3 protein is CSAPRRRSYNEQFF.

V usage is TRBV5-1 and J usage is TRBJ1-1; TCRdb names TRBD1, which stays unverified in the absence of DNA. Germline V gene data show CDR1 as SGHRS and CDR2 as YFSETQ. CDR3 size: 14 residues. CDR3 amino acids: CASSGGQGRSEAFF.